A selection of T cell receptor beta chains follows, all from one sample in a study of shared clonotypes between healthy human individuals. Profiling relied on immunoSEQ multiplex PCR, and the TCRdb table lists in-frame clones only, not all of them. The sample carries 2 million or so clones, about 95% recorded once. Sequencing used naive CD8+ T cells sorted from blood. The source of these receptors is a young man in good health. Each CDR3 is given with its conserved first and last residue. Fields, in order: V gene, J gene, D gene, clone size, CDR3 protein, CDR3 DNA. A D gene is named only where the DNA matches it firmly. Expanded clones are given a class, and other clones once, few, many or no size at all.

TRBV7-6	TRBJ2-1	.	.	CASSLLVGVNEQFF	TGTGCCAGCAGCTTATTAGTAGGGGTCAATGAGCAGTTCTTC
TRBV9	TRBJ1-3	.	.	CASGNAGNTIYF	TGTGCCAGCGGCAACGCCGGAAACACCATATATTTT
TRBV19	TRBJ2-5	.	.	CASSIGSRGSETQYF	TGTGCCAGTAGTATAGGGTCAAGGGGTTCAGAGACCCAGTACTTC
TRBV4-2	TRBJ1-5	.	.	CASSQGGDQPQHF	TGTGCCAGCAGCCAAGGGGGGGATCAGCCCCAGCATTTT
TRBV6-5	TRBJ2-6	.	once	CASGLSGANVLTF	TGTGCCAGTGGGCTCTCTGGGGCCAACGTCCTGACTTTC
TRBV19	TRBJ2-7	.	.	CASSMSQGLRYEQYF	TGTGCCAGTAGTATGAGTCAGGGCCTCAGGTACGAGCAGTACTTC
TRBV10-1	TRBJ1-1	.	.	CASIDKTYTEAFF	TGCGCCAGCATCGACAAAACCTACACTGAAGCTTTCTTT
TRBV4-3	TRBJ2-7	.	.	CASSPSETPLIYEQYF	TGCGCCAGCAGCCCCTCAGAGACCCCTTTAATATACGAGCAGTACTTC
TRBV9	TRBJ1-3	.	.	CASSVSTGYGNTIYF	TGTGCCAGCAGCGTCTCCACAGGGTATGGAAACACCATATATTTT
TRBV4-1	TRBJ2-1	.	.	CASSQDTDRNEQFF	TGCGCCAGCAGCCAAGATACCGATCGGAATGAGCAGTTCTTC
TRBV7-9	TRBJ2-2	.	once	CASTRSSEELFF	TGTGCCAGCACCCGTTCATCCGAGGAGCTGTTTTTT
TRBV4-1	TRBJ1-2	.	.	CASSQDWLLAGYGYTF	TGCGCCAGCAGCCAAGACTGGCTACTTGCTGGGTATGGCTACACCTTC
TRBV6-1	TRBJ2-7	.	.	CASSETRPDRPEYF	TGTGCCAGCAGTGAAACGCGCCCCGACCGGCCAGAGTACTTC
TRBV19	TRBJ2-3	TRBD2	.	CASSTNLLTSGITTDTQYF	TGTGCCAGTAGTACCAATCTTTTAACTAGCGGGATTACCACAGATACGCAGTATTTT
TRBV30	TRBJ2-7	.	.	CAWRDSFSYEQYF	TGTGCCTGGAGAGATTCGTTCTCCTACGAGCAGTACTTC
TRBV7-9	TRBJ2-1	.	once	CASSSGQLEQFF	TGTGCCAGCAGCTCCGGACAACTTGAGCAGTTCTTC
TRBV27	TRBJ2-7	.	.	CASSSRQPYEQYF	TGTGCCAGCAGTTCGCGACAACCTTACGAGCAGTACTTC
TRBV30	TRBJ1-4	.	.	CAWSDGLAYQTYTTNEKLFF	TGTGCCTGGAGTGACGGCCTAGCTTATCAGACATATACAACTAATGAAAAACTGTTTTTT
TRBV2	TRBJ2-7	TRBD1	.	CASSAGTGIAEQYF	TGTGCCAGCAGTGCCGGGACAGGGATTGCCGAGCAGTACTTC
TRBV19	TRBJ1-1	.	.	CASSISKNTEAFF	TGTGCCAGTAGTATATCTAAGAACACTGAAGCTTTCTTT
TRBV7-9	TRBJ2-2	.	.	CASPTVLGAIGGELFF	TGTGCCAGCCCTACAGTGCTCGGGGCTATCGGCGGGGAGCTGTTTTTT
TRBV6-6	TRBJ1-1	TRBD1	once	CASSDTGQTEAFF	TGTGCCAGCAGCGATACGGGACAGACTGAAGCTTTCTTT
TRBV11-2	TRBJ2-7	.	.	CASSLGAGPPYEQYF	TGTGCCAGCAGCTTAGGGGCAGGGCCACCCTACGAGCAGTACTTC
TRBV27	TRBJ2-7	TRBD2	.	CASSSWEGPYEQYF	TGTGCCAGCAGTTCTTGGGAGGGTCCCTACGAGCAGTACTTC
TRBV29-1	TRBJ2-5	.	.	CSVWAIQETQYF	TGCAGCGTTTGGGCTATCCAAGAGACCCAGTACTTC
TRBV6-5	TRBJ2-2	TRBD2	.	CASSPSGEAGELFF	TGTGCCAGCAGTCCTAGCGGGGAGGCCGGGGAGCTGTTTTTT
TRBV27	TRBJ1-5	.	.	CASSLLGPNQPQHF	TGTGCCAGCAGTTTACTGGGGCCGAATCAGCCCCAGCATTTT
TRBV9	TRBJ2-7	TRBD2	.	CASSVGLAGGEQYF	TGTGCCAGCAGCGTGGGACTAGCTGGGGGGGAGCAGTACTTC
TRBV13	TRBJ2-1	.	.	CASSLVAGYNEQFF	TGTGCCAGCAGCTTAGTCGCAGGATACAATGAGCAGTTCTTC
TRBV4-3	TRBJ2-7	.	.	CASSQGLDSLTYEQYF	TGCGCCAGCAGCCAAGGATTAGACTCCCTCACCTACGAGCAGTACTTC
TRBV6-6	TRBJ2-5	.	.	CASSQVSVGLQETQYF	TGTGCCAGCAGCCAAGTATCGGTGGGCCTCCAAGAGACCCAGTACTTC
TRBV4-1	TRBJ2-7	.	.	CASSQVRTHEQYF	TGCGCCAGCAGCCAAGTCCGGACCCACGAGCAGTACTTC
TRBV7-9	TRBJ2-7	.	.	CASSQGEGTKQPYEQYF	TGTGCCAGCAGCCAAGGGGAAGGGACAAAGCAGCCCTACGAGCAGTACTTC
TRBV9	TRBJ2-3	.	.	CASSVGTFTDTQYF	TGTGCCAGCAGCGTAGGTACGTTCACAGATACGCAGTATTTT
TRBV27	TRBJ1-4	.	.	CASRAGTGNEKLFF	TGTGCCAGTCGCGCCGGGACGGGGAATGAAAAACTGTTTTTT
TRBV27	TRBJ2-7	TRBD2	once	CASSLRPVLAGISDEQYF	TGTGCCAGCAGTTTGCGACCGGTCCTAGCGGGAATCAGTGACGAGCAGTACTTC
TRBV4-3	TRBJ1-1	.	.	CASSQDGDFRGNTEAFF	TGCGCCAGCAGCCAAGATGGGGACTTTAGGGGGAACACTGAAGCTTTCTTT
TRBV4-3	TRBJ1-5	.	.	CASSQDRLGRSNQPQHF	TGCGCCAGCAGCCAAGACAGGTTAGGGCGTAGCAATCAGCCCCAGCATTTT
TRBV25-1	TRBJ2-7	.	.	CASSGVVGGDEQYF	TGTGCCAGCAGTGGGGTGGTTGGCGGGGACGAGCAGTACTTC
TRBV4-3	TRBJ2-2	TRBD1	.	CASSQDQGGRTGELFF	TGCGCCAGCAGCCAAGATCAAGGGGGCCGAACCGGGGAGCTGTTTTTT
TRBV27	TRBJ2-2	TRBD2	.	CASRLAGGTGELFF	TGTGCCAGCAGATTAGCGGGGGGCACCGGGGAGCTGTTTTTT
TRBV7-9	TRBJ2-7	TRBD1	.	CASSPPGQATYEQYF	TGTGCCAGCAGCCCTCCGGGACAGGCTACCTACGAGCAGTACTTC
TRBV28	TRBJ1-2	.	.	CASSLKVSDSGYTF	TGTGCCAGCAGTTTGAAGGTCTCGGACAGTGGCTACACCTTC
TRBV29-1	TRBJ1-1	TRBD1	.	CSVERDRGLGTEAFF	TGCAGCGTTGAACGCGACAGGGGGCTGGGAACTGAAGCTTTCTTT
TRBV11-1	TRBJ2-4	TRBD1	.	CASSPGQGGAKNIQYF	TGTGCCAGCAGCCCCGGACAGGGGGGGGCCAAAAACATTCAGTACTTC
TRBV5-6	TRBJ2-7	.	.	CASSLVQTYEQYF	TGTGCCAGCAGCTTGGTGCAGACCTACGAGCAGTACTTC
TRBV5-6	TRBJ2-7	.	.	CASSTYPGPPVDEQYF	TGTGCCAGCAGCACCTACCCGGGACCACCGGTGGACGAGCAGTACTTC
TRBV30	TRBJ2-2	.	.	CAWSVGSGARNTGELFF	TGTGCCTGGAGTGTAGGGTCAGGGGCCCGGAACACCGGGGAGCTGTTTTTT
TRBV4-1	TRBJ2-1	TRBD1	.	CASSQDWTGGRNEQFF	TGCGCCAGCAGCCAAGATTGGACAGGGGGTCGTAATGAGCAGTTCTTC
TRBV2	TRBJ2-7	TRBD2	.	CASGPGTSARTTYEQYF	TGTGCCAGCGGTCCCGGGACTAGCGCACGAACCACCTACGAGCAGTACTTC
TRBV7-9	TRBJ2-7	.	.	CASSSWDDSYEQYF	TGTGCCAGCAGCTCGTGGGACGACTCCTACGAGCAGTACTTC